This T cell receptor beta chain originates from a study of blood T cell repertoires in COVID-19. Study-level information: The study drew acute and convalescent COVID-19 samples from the United States, Italy and Spain. Sources were T cells, B-cell-depleted T cells, or PBMCs; the material itself was cDNA or gDNA.

Looked up from germline, CDR1 is SGHAT and CDR2 is FQNNGV. This CDR3 spans 19 amino acids. The V and J ends lost 0 bases and 0 bases, in that order; junction bases with no gene match: 6. Per the authors' pipeline: Estimation of nucleated cell counts relied on the amplification of reference gene primers. TCRdb's copy holds only in-frame clones and misses some; the assay was immunoSEQ multiplex PCR. V, J and clone size were drawn from that table, and D and trimming were deduced from the DNA. Among 270,000 or so clones, 81% were seen once, and the ten largest hold around 3%. The chain employs TRBV11-2 and TRBJ2-1, with 12 bases fitting TRBD2. Sequencing was done on a sample of peripheral blood. This clonotype was obtained from a woman aged 55-70 years with active or convalescent COVID-19. The CDR3 region has the DNA TGTGCCAGCAGCTTAGAAGGACTAGCGGGGTTCCCCTCCTACAATGAGCAGTTCTTC. Translated, it gives CASSLEGLAGFPSYNEQFF.